This T cell receptor (beta chain) is from a study of T cell responses to AZD1222 COVID-19 vaccine. Study-wide results and limits: Two AZD1222 administrations were followed by greater Spike-specific TCR breadth and depth. In all cases, repertoires were sampled only after the peak T cell response.

Clones were read by immunoSEQ multiplex PCR, and TCRdb kept only the in-frame ones, dropping some. The data show about 120,000 clones, with about 91% seen just once and over 2.5% held by the top ten. A remark on this clone: Its antigen is not known.

Sample: peripheral blood, taken on day 0 of AZD1222 vaccination. The receptor's source is an adult in good health.

The DNA of the CDR3 is TGCGCCAGCAGTGGGAGTAGAGGTGAGCAGTTCTTC. It encodes CASSGSRGEQFF. The V call is TRBV10-2, the J call TRBJ2-1, with no clear D. Deletions cut 4 bases from V and 9 bases from J, with 10 bases between. Germline CDR1 reads WSHSY; CDR2 reads SAAADI. The CDR3 consists of 12 residues.